This TCR beta chain emerged from a study of shared clonotypes between healthy human individuals. This clone appeared once. Libraries were prepared by immunoSEQ multiplex PCR; TCRdb keeps only in-frame clonotypes and omits some of them. Among some 900,000 clones, less than 85% were seen once, and the ten largest hold nearly 1.5%. The CDR3 is made up of 14 amino acids. Germline CDR1 and CDR2: WNHNN and SYGVQD (reference sequence). Between the trimmed V and J ends, which lost 3 bases and 8 bases, there was a span of 13 bases. This TCR derives from a man in his late teens or twenties in good health. The V gene is TRBV10-1, the J gene TRBJ1-4; D ambiguous. Sequenced sample: memory CD4+ T cells sorted from blood. The sample's subset: CD45RA-negative fraction. Written as DNA, the CDR3 is TGCGCCAGCAGTGATGGAGGGCCCGGAGAAAAACTGTTTTTT. Translation gives CASSDGGPGEKLFF.